This T cell receptor beta chain was sequenced for a study of STAT5B mutations in CD4+ large granular lymphocyte leukemia. As regards this clone: Its antigen is unidentified.

Healthy controls were blood donor buffy coats. Notes on the study in general: Compared with healthy controls (2/35), patient top clones favored TRBV06 (8/27). Patient CD4-sorted repertoires stayed more clonal than healthy ones after leukemic-clone removal.

The assay was run at survey level. Clones were read by immunoSEQ multiplex PCR, and TCRdb kept only the in-frame ones, dropping some. Of 32,000 or so clones in the sample, roughly 80% were seen once. Unmatched junction bases numbered 1, after V lost 4 bases and J lost 1 base. This CDR3 is built from 14 residues. Germline lookup yields CDR1 MRHNA and CDR2 SNTAGT. Sequencing used CD4+ T cells from blood buffy coats. The sequence was collected from a human donor in good health. This chain connects TRBV6-4 to TRBJ2-3, with TRBD1 matching over 8 bases. The CDR3 nucleotides are TGTGCCAGCAGTGCGACAGGGGGCACAGATACGCAGTATTTT. Protein product: CASSATGGTDTQYF.